A single sample is the source of the 23 T cell receptor beta chains below, sequenced in a study of preoperative IRX-2 immunotherapy in early breast cancer. The treatment is: preoperative locoregional IRX-2 cytokine immunotherapy. Assay used: immunoSEQ multiplex PCR; TCRdb lists only in-frame clones, some missing. The sample shows 90,000 to 100,000 clones, approximately 90% of them seen only once. This material consisted of tumor tissue, taken after IRX-2 immunotherapy. The receptors were sampled from a human donor with breast cancer.

This rearrangement joins TRBV18 to TRBJ2-5; D possibly uses TRBD1 or TRBD2 (6 bases each). This CDR3 spans 14 amino acids. Germline V gives CDR1 KGHSH, CDR2 LQKENI. V was clipped by 2 bases and J by 5 bases, with 12 bases between them. Here the CDR3 reads CASSPLGGSETQYF. The DNA for the CDR3 is TGTGCCAGCTCACCATTAGGGGGGTCGGAGACCCAGTACTTC.

The V and J genes are TRBV25-1 and TRBJ2-5, with D possibly TRBD2 on 6 matching bases. Per the germline V gene, CDR1 is MGHDK and CDR2 is SYGVNS. Trimming removed 2 bases at V and 5 bases at J, with 12 bases between. The length of the CDR3 is 14 residues. CDR3 amino acids: CASSEATSRETQYF. The DNA of the CDR3 is TGTGCCAGCAGTGAAGCCACTAGCAGGGAGACCCAGTACTTC.

V gene TRBV6-1 combines with J gene TRBJ1-4; D is unclear. V lost 0 bases to trimming and J lost 6 bases, with 11 bases between them. Germline CDR1 reads MNHNS; CDR2 reads SASEGT. This CDR3 is 15 amino acids long. The CDR3, as DNA: TGTGCCAGCAGTGAAGCGGGGTCCGGGGATGAAAAACTGTTTTTT. It specifies CASSEAGSGDEKLFF.

The sample holds a few counts of this clone. V is TRBV28 and J is TRBJ1-2; D is unclear. The length of the CDR3 is 13 residues. The germline gives CDR1 MDHEN, CDR2 SYDVKM. The ends were cut back, 6 bases at V and 8 bases at J, with 16 bases in the middle. Here the CDR3 reads CASRSDPQSGYTF. For the CDR3, the DNA is TGTGCCAGCAGGTCGGACCCCCAGAGCGGCTACACCTTC.

This rearrangement joins TRBV19 to TRBJ1-2, with TRBD1 as a possible D gene (5 bases). The germline V and J ends were trimmed by 5 bases and 4 bases, with 8 bases remaining between them. This CDR3 is built from 12 residues. Germline loops: CDR1 LNHDA, CDR2 SQIVND (reference sequence). The CDR3 DNA reads TGTGCCAGTAGTCAGGGTCCCTATGGCTACACCTTC. This codes for CASSQGPYGYTF.

The gene calls are TRBV2 and TRBJ1-4, with D hard to call. V lost 2 bases and J lost 5, with 9 bases in between. The germline V gene encodes CDR1 SNHLY and CDR2 FYNNEI. There are 14 residues in the CDR3. The CDR3 sequence is CASSESESNEKLFF. The CDR3 DNA reads TGTGCCAGCAGTGAATCGGAGTCCAATGAAAAACTGTTTTTT.

Of note for this clone: Compared with germline, one end of the junction differs, possibly owing to a read error. The chain joins TRBV30 to TRBJ1-2; no reliable D call. This CDR3 has 13 amino acids. Per the germline V gene, CDR1 is GTSNPN and CDR2 is SVGIG (reference sequence). The CDR3 is CTWSPISHYGYTF. The DNA for the CDR3 is TGTACCTGGAGCCCTATTAGCCACTATGGCTACACCTTC.

The table lists this clone with a few counts. The chain links TRBV6-8 to TRBJ1-1, with D hard to call. The germline V and J ends were trimmed by 4 bases and 5 bases, with 11 bases remaining between them. CDR3 length: 13 residues. Germline lookup yields CDR1 MNHGY and CDR2 SAAAGT. The CDR3: CASSSGWSTEAFF. The DNA for the CDR3 is TGTGCCAGCAGTTCCGGATGGAGTACTGAAGCTTTCTTT.

This chain connects TRBV28 to TRBJ1-1; D not resolved. This CDR3 has 13 amino acids. V lost 3 bases and J lost 6, with 11 bases in between. Germline V gives CDR1 MDHEN, CDR2 SYDVKM. The CDR3 sequence: CASSLISFPEAFF. The DNA for the CDR3 is TGTGCCAGCAGTTTGATAAGTTTCCCTGAAGCTTTCTTT. The whole variable domain, remainder taken from reference TRBV28 and TRBJ1-1, is DVKVTQSSRYLVKRTGEKVFLECVQDMDHENMFWYRQDPGLGLRLIYFSYDVKMKEKGDIPEGYSVSREKKERFSLILESASTNQTSMYLCASSLISFPEAFFGQGTRLTVV.

The rearrangement uses TRBV9 and TRBJ1-2, with D hard to call. Trimming cost V 5 bases and J 5 bases, with 13 bases left between them. CDR3 length: 13 residues. Germline V gene lookup returns CDR1 SGDLS and CDR2 YYNGEE. The CDR3 reads CASSESRLYGYTF. As DNA, the CDR3 is TGTGCCAGCAGTGAAAGCAGACTATATGGCTACACCTTC. Full variable domain (outside the CDR3, taken from reference TRBV9 and TRBJ1-2): DSGVTQTPKHLITATGQRVTLRCSPRSGDLSVYWYQQSLDQGLQFLIQYYNGEERAKGNILERFSAQQFPDLHSELNLSSLELGDSALYFCASSESRLYGYTFGSGTRLTVV.

The chain combines TRBV5-1 with TRBJ2-5; 10 bases agree with TRBD2. The V gene's germline CDR1 is SGHRS and CDR2 YFSETQ. J gave up 2 bases and V 0 bases, and 7 bases lay outside the gene matches. The CDR3 is made up of 17 amino acids. CDR3 amino acids: CASSLVASGGRQETQYF. In nucleotides, the CDR3 is TGCGCCAGCAGCTTGGTGGCTAGCGGGGGACGACAAGAGACCCAGTACTTC.

The rearrangement links TRBV10-2 to TRBJ1-1, with D tentatively TRBD1 (5 bases). The germline CDR1 and CDR2 sequences are WSHSY and SAAADI. Between the trimmed V and J ends, which lost 6 bases and 0 bases, there was a span of 11 bases. This CDR3 contains 14 residues. CDR3 nucleotide sequence: TGCGCCAGCAGCCCAACAGGAATGAACACTGAAGCTTTCTTT. It encodes CASSPTGMNTEAFF.

In this sample, this clone turned up a few times. This sequence joins TRBV6-8 and TRBJ1-1, with D possibly TRBD1 on 5 matching bases. The V and J ends lost 5 bases and 5 bases respectively, with 24 bases between them. Germline CDR1 MNHGY, CDR2 SAAAGT. The CDR3 contains 17 residues. This chain's CDR3 is CASSPREGDYKRTEAFF. CDR3 nucleotides: TGTGCCAGCAGTCCCCGGGAAGGGGACTATAAGAGGACTGAAGCTTTCTTT.

The chain couples TRBV6-8 to TRBJ2-2; D not certain. Germline lookup yields CDR1 MNHGY and CDR2 SAAAGT. V was shortened by 5 bases and J by 2 bases, with 12 bases between the two germline ends. The CDR3 is 15 residues long. The CDR3 sequence: CASSPAGPNTGELFF. CDR3 bases: TGTGCCAGCAGTCCGGCCGGACCAAACACCGGGGAGCTGTTTTTT.

There are a few counts of this clone. Owing to an unread or ambiguous base, the encoded residue is reported as X. This rearrangement joins TRBV5-1 to TRBJ2-7; the match to TRBD2 covers 8 bases. V was pared by 1 base and J by 3 bases, with 3 bases of the junction left unmatched. The CDR3 spans 14 residues. Germline CDR1 and CDR2: SGHRS and YFSETQ. Here the CDR3 reads CASSLTSGXYEQYF. In DNA form, the CDR3 reads TGCGCCAGCAGCTTGACTAGCGGAGKCTACGAGCAGTACTTC.

This clone was picked up one time. This sequence joins TRBV30 and TRBJ1-3; no definite D call. The CDR3 consists of 15 residues. Germline V gene lookup returns CDR1 GTSNPN and CDR2 SVGIG (reference sequence). Trimming removed 1 base at V and 4 bases at J, with 14 bases between. In DNA form, the CDR3 reads TGTGCCTGGAGTGCACGAGGGCTCTACGGAAACACCATATATTTT. Translation gives CAWSARGLYGNTIYF.

The V gene is TRBV10-2, the J gene TRBJ1-3; possibly TRBD1 for D (5 bases). Germline V gives CDR1 WSHSY, CDR2 SAAADI. The V end was cut by 2 bases, the J end by 0 bases, with 11 bases between. The CDR3 consists of 16 residues. The CDR3 is CASSEADSYSGNTIYF. In DNA form, the CDR3 reads TGCGCCAGCAGTGAGGCCGACAGTTACTCTGGAAACACCATATATTTT.

CDR3 residues: CASSLDFGSGNTIYF. DNA for the CDR3: TGTGCCAGCAGCTTAGATTTCGGGTCCGGAAACACCATATATTTT. This chain links TRBV11-3 with TRBJ1-3; no definite D call. Trimming cost V 0 bases and J 4 bases, with 10 bases left between them. Germline V lookup: CDR1 SGHNT, CDR2 YENEEA. There are 15 residues in the CDR3.

V and J are TRBV29-1 and TRBJ2-1, with TRBD2 matching over 12 bases. V trimming: 7 bases; J trimming: 6 bases; junction bases outside the gene matches: 7. The germline V gene has CDR1 SQVTM and CDR2 ANQGSEA. The CDR3 spans 14 residues. The CDR3 region is CSAPLAGGTNEQFF. The CDR3 DNA follows: TGCAGCGCCCCACTAGCGGGAGGAACCAATGAGCAGTTCTTC.

V usage is TRBV5-1 and J usage is TRBJ1-1; D is undetermined. V gave up 2 bases and J gave up 2 bases, with 13 bases separating them. The CDR3 spans 15 residues. CDR1 is SGHRS and CDR2 is YFSETQ in the germline V gene. CDR3 amino acids: CASSFAKGLNTEAFF. The CDR3, as DNA: TGCGCCAGCAGCTTCGCGAAGGGCCTAAACACTGAAGCTTTCTTT.

This chain joins TRBV5-1 and TRBJ2-1, with D hard to call. V was trimmed by 3 bases and J by 6 bases, leaving 13 bases between them. The CDR3 has 14 residues. Per germline, CDR1 SGHRS and CDR2 YFSETQ. CDR3 amino acids: CASSSQAPSNEQFF. The DNA of the CDR3 is TGCGCCAGCAGCTCCCAAGCTCCCAGCAATGAGCAGTTCTTC.

This clone was recorded only once. The rearrangement links TRBV5-1 to TRBJ1-2; D gene unclear. The length of the CDR3 is 16 residues. The V gene's germline CDR1 is SGHRS and CDR2 YFSETQ. V gave up 4 bases and J gave up 3 bases, with 19 bases separating them. CDR3 in DNA: TGCGCCAGCAGCGGTGTCGCAGGCTCAGTCGACTATGGCTACACCTTC. This sequence encodes CASSGVAGSVDYGYTF. The variable domain in full, completed from reference TRBV5-1 and TRBJ1-2, reads KAGVTQTPRYLIKTRGQQVTLSCSPISGHRSVSWYQQTPGQGLQFLFEYFSETQRNKGNFPGRFSGRQFSNSRSEMNVSTLELGDSALYLCASSGVAGSVDYGYTFGSGTRLTVV.

This chain joins TRBV28 and TRBJ1-2; TRBD1 might be the D (5 bases). V lost 4 bases and J 2 bases, leaving 14 bases between the germline ends. The CDR3 extends over 15 amino acids. CDR1 is MDHEN, CDR2 SYDVKM, per germline. CDR3 sequence: CASSSRGRINYGYTF. CDR3 nucleotide sequence: TGTGCCAGCAGTTCAAGGGGAAGGATAAACTATGGCTACACCTTC.